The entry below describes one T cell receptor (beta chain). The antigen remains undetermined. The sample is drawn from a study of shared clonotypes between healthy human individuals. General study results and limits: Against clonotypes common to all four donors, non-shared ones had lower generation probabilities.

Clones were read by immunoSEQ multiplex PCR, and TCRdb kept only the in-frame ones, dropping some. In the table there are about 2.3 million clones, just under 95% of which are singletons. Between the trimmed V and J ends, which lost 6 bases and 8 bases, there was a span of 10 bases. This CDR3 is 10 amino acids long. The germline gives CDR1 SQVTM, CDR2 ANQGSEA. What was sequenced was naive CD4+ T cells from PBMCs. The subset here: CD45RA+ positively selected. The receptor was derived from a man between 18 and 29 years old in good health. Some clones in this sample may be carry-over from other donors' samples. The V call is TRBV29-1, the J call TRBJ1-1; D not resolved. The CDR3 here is CSVDREEAFF. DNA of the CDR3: TGCAGCGTGGACCGGGAGGAAGCTTTCTTT.